The rows below give T cell receptor beta chains drawn from one sample of a study of Ad26.COV2.S vaccination and SARS-CoV-2 variants. Assay used: immunoSEQ multiplex PCR; TCRdb lists only in-frame clones, some missing. The sample shows 300,000 to 400,000 clones, over 75% of them seen only once. This specimen was peripheral blood, taken in a trial of Ad26.COV2.S vaccine versus placebo. These receptors all come from a person aged 18 to 59 who received the Ad26.COV2.S COVID-19 vaccine or a placebo. Each CDR3 is given with its conserved first and last residue. Not every row has a clone size; where given, it reads once, few, many or a size class.

TRBV3-1/TRBV3-2 14 few CASSRGTGNQPQHF
TRBV5-1 14 once CASSEDRSPGTQYF
TRBV4-3 15 NA CASSQGTVSLDEQYF
TRBV6-5 13 NA CASSSLLGGEQFF
TRBV27 14 NA CASSPGRLQETQYF
TRBV9 17 NA CASSVASLDVRNTEAFF
TRBV30 14 once CAWTKGQNTGELFF
TRBV7-2 13 NA CASSLGVNYGYTF
TRBV20-1 11 NA CSASDSYEQYF
TRBV15 14 once CATSSTGEGNGAFF
TRBV19 16 NA CASSMQGVYLSYGYTF
TRBV9 15 NA CASSVEGQGAYGYTF
TRBV14 14 few CASTAGQGPYEQYF
TRBV3-1/TRBV3-2 16 once CASSQAPLAGGTEQYF
TRBV9 19 NA CASSPSEGLYRANTGELFF
TRBV29-1 14 NA CSVEARRGSYEQYF
TRBV24-1 14 NA CATRGGYSNQPQHF
TRBV30 14 NA CAWSFSVGGYGYTF
TRBV5-4 16 NA CASSSQRGDGTDTQYF
TRBV4-1 13 NA CASSHPTGDEQFF
TRBV10-1 12 NA CASIQGGNTIYF
TRBV6-5 14 NA CASSYADSGNTIYF
TRBV20-1 16 NA CSASRGLNGGDTEAFF
TRBV27 18 few CASSTGQGTSASRSPLHF
TRBV30 15 NA CAWRAKDMASYEQYF
TRBV7-9 16 NA CASSRGLAGIQETQYF
TRBV6-6 21 NA CASSRRGGGTSGLSSYNEQFF
TRBV9 15 NA CASSGTSLITDTQYF
TRBV7-6 16 NA CASSASGQGWNQPQHF
TRBV6-6 12 NA CASSKADYGYTF
TRBV7-9 11 NA CASSPSYEQYF
TRBV12-5 14 NA CASGLWGEPYEQYF
TRBV15 14 NA CATSRQGVGNEQYF
TRBV14 12 NA CASSQGVETQYF
TRBV6-5 15 NA CASSRTGVSGNTIYF
TRBV20-1 12 NA CSASARASPLHF
TRBV28 12 NA CASRQFSYEQYF
TRBV18 14 NA CASSPRGQNTEAFF
TRBV5-6 13 NA CASSRGMNTEAFF
TRBV27 15 NA CASSLGASSGNTIYF
TRBV4-3 15 NA CASSQALQGSYEQYF
TRBV6-5 15 NA CASSYGGRMNEKLFF
TRBV11-2 13 once CASSDRGNSPLHF
TRBV11-2 13 once CASRRGGVNTQYF
TRBV11-2 17 NA CASSPWGRSTPNTEAFF
TRBV5-8 15 NA CASSLGANSGYEQYF
TRBV15 15 NA CATSSSGRRDEKLFF
TRBV21-1 16 NA CASSPREGVGNQPQHF
TRBV14 12 NA CASSARSYEQYF